This is a list of T cell receptor beta chains from one sample in a study of blood T cell repertoires in COVID-19. TCRdb's copy holds only in-frame clones and misses some; the assay was immunoSEQ multiplex PCR. Of about 200,000 clones in the sample, around 82% are singletons; the top ten hold 4.5% to 7%. Sample: peripheral blood. The receptors stem from a woman aged 70-85 years with acute or convalescent COVID-19. Both conserved end residues are part of each CDR3. Each record gives: clone size, J gene, V gene, D gene, CDR3 DNA, CDR3 protein. The D gene is left open where the match is weak. Clone sizes are given selectively: once, few, many, or a class where the clone is expanded.

NA | TRBJ2-3 | TRBV5-4 | NA | TGTGCCAGCAGCACAAATTTGGACAGAAGCACAGATACGCAGTATTTT | CASSTNLDRSTDTQYF
NA | TRBJ2-3 | TRBV7-9 | NA | TGTGCCAGCAGTTCCAGTTCTAGCACAGATACGCAGTATTTT | CASSSSSSTDTQYF
NA | TRBJ2-2 | TRBV5-1 | TRBD1 | TGCGCCAGCAGCCGCGACGACAGGGCTTCCGGGGAGCTGTTTTTT | CASSRDDRASGELFF
few | TRBJ2-2 | TRBV10-3 | NA | TGTGCCACGGGGGAGGTCGGGGAATCCGGGGAGCTGTTTTTT | CATGEVGESGELFF
NA | TRBJ2-7 | TRBV3-1/TRBV3-2 | NA | TGTGCCAGCAGCCCCCAGTTAGCCTTCTACGAGCAGTACTTC | CASSPQLAFYEQYF
NA | TRBJ1-1 | TRBV12-3/TRBV12-4 | TRBD1 | TGTGCCAGCAAACACAGGGGGCTAGCTGAAGCTTTCTTT | CASKHRGLAEAFF
NA | TRBJ1-1 | TRBV10-3 | TRBD1 | TGTGCCATCACCGGGACAGGGGTGAACACTGAAGCTTTCTTT | CAITGTGVNTEAFF
NA | TRBJ1-1 | TRBV3-1/TRBV3-2 | NA | TGTGCCAGCAGCCAACTAGGGGGGGCTGAAGCTTTCTTT | CASSQLGGAEAFF
once | TRBJ1-1 | TRBV12-3/TRBV12-4 | NA | TGTGCCAGCAGAATTCCCCCAGACACTGAAGCTTTCTTT | CASRIPPDTEAFF
NA | TRBJ2-1 | TRBV19 | TRBD1 | TGTGCCAGTGGAGGGACAGGTCTTGAGCAGTTCTTC | CASGGTGLEQFF
NA | TRBJ2-7 | TRBV27 | NA | TGTGCCAGCAGTTTCCCGGGGTACGAGCAGTACTTC | CASSFPGYEQYF
NA | TRBJ2-7 | TRBV6-2/TRBV6-3 | TRBD2 | TGTGCCAGCAGCCAAAGCGGGGGAAGCTCCTACGAGCAGTACTTC | CASSQSGGSSYEQYF
NA | TRBJ2-2 | TRBV7-8 | TRBD2 | TGTGCCAGCAGCTACTACCTGGGACTAGCGAACACCGGGGAGCTGTTTTTT | CASSYYLGLANTGELFF
NA | TRBJ2-5 | TRBV5-6 | NA | TGTGCCAGCAGCTTGGGCGGAAACCAAGAGACCCAGTACTTC | CASSLGGNQETQYF
NA | TRBJ2-4 | TRBV10-1 | NA | TGCGCCAGGGCGGCGCGGAAAGCATACCGAGGAGCCAAAAACATTCAGTACTTC | CARAARKAYRGAKNIQYF
medium-sized | TRBJ2-7 | TRBV7-9 | NA | TGTGCCAGCAGTAAAACGGGACAAATGACCTACGAGCAGTACTTC | CASSKTGQMTYEQYF
NA | TRBJ1-6 | TRBV5-6 | TRBD1 | TGTGCCAGCAGCGTCGGGACAGGGGCGGCTTCACCCCTCCACTTT | CASSVGTGAASPLHF
few | TRBJ1-3 | TRBV2 | TRBD1 | TGTGCCAGCAGTGTAGAACGGACAGGGGCTGGAAACACCATATATTTT | CASSVERTGAGNTIYF
NA | TRBJ1-2 | TRBV5-1 | TRBD1 | TGCGCCAGCAGCTTCGACAGGGCTTCAGGAAGTGGCTACACCTTC | CASSFDRASGSGYTF
NA | TRBJ1-4 | TRBV28 | TRBD1 | TGTGCCAGCAGTTCCTATCGGAGGGACAGCAATCAACAAAGAGAAAAACTGTTTTTT | CASSSYRRDSNQQREKLFF
NA | TRBJ2-7 | TRBV11-2 | NA | TGTGCCAGCAGCTACGGGAATATGTGGTCCTACGAGCAGTACTTC | CASSYGNMWSYEQYF
NA | TRBJ1-2 | TRBV9 | TRBD1 | TGTGCCAGCAGCGTAGCGGAGGGGGCTCACTATGGCTACACCTTC | CASSVAEGAHYGYTF
NA | TRBJ2-2 | TRBV18 | NA | TGTGCCAGCTCACTCACACAAAGCGTTGACACCGGGGAGCTGTTTTTT | CASSLTQSVDTGELFF
once | TRBJ2-5 | TRBV2 | TRBD2 | TGTGCCAGCAGCGGACTAGCCTCCGGGACCCAGTACTTC | CASSGLASGTQYF
NA | TRBJ2-3 | TRBV3-1/TRBV3-2 | TRBD2 | TGTGCCAGCAGCCAAGGGACTAGCGGGAGTACGCAGTATTTT | CASSQGTSGSTQYF
NA | TRBJ2-1 | TRBV7-2 | NA | TGTGCCAGCAGCTTAGGACAGTACAATGAGCAGTTCTTC | CASSLGQYNEQFF
once | TRBJ2-1 | TRBV19 | TRBD2 | TGTGCCAGTAGTGGCGCGGGAGGGCCCGGTGAGCAGTTCTTC | CASSGAGGPGEQFF
NA | TRBJ1-1 | TRBV5-1 | NA | TGCGCCAGCAGCTTGGGCGCGGAGAACACTGAAGCTTTCTTT | CASSLGAENTEAFF
NA | TRBJ2-7 | TRBV29-1 | NA | TGCAGCGTTGAAGCCCGGGATACCTACGAGCAGTACTTC | CSVEARDTYEQYF
NA | TRBJ1-5 | TRBV18 | NA | TGTGCCAGCTCACTAACTGATAGCAATCAGCCCCAGCATTTT | CASSLTDSNQPQHF
NA | TRBJ2-1 | TRBV29-1 | NA | TGCAGCTTTCTCGGGGTAAATGAGCAGTTCTTC | CSFLGVNEQFF
NA | TRBJ1-4 | TRBV6-5 | TRBD1 | TGTGCCAGCGGGGGCAGGGGGAAGGAAAAACTGTTTTTT | CASGGRGKEKLFF
NA | TRBJ2-1 | TRBV7-2 | NA | TGTGCCAGCAGCCCCATGTCCCCGGGGAACTACAATGAGCAGTTCTTC | CASSPMSPGNYNEQFF
NA | TRBJ1-4 | TRBV10-3 | TRBD1 | TGTGCCATCAGTGAATACGGGACAGGGCTGTTTTTT | CAISEYGTGLFF
NA | TRBJ2-2 | TRBV28 | TRBD1 | TGTGCCAGCAGTTATGGTCAGGGGGTCGACACCGGGGAGCTGTTTTTT | CASSYGQGVDTGELFF
NA | TRBJ2-1 | TRBV5-1 | TRBD1 | TGCGCCAGCAGCTCCCGGGACAGGGGGTCTGGGACCTACAATGAGCAGTTCTTC | CASSSRDRGSGTYNEQFF
NA | TRBJ2-1 | TRBV24-1 | TRBD1 | TGTGCCACCAGTGATTTGGGGACAGCCTACAATGAGCAGTTCTTC | CATSDLGTAYNEQFF
NA | TRBJ2-4 | TRBV19 | NA | TGTGCCAGTAGTGCGGACACGGCAGGGGACATTCAGTACTTC | CASSADTAGDIQYF
NA | TRBJ1-5 | TRBV6-1 | NA | TGTGCCAGCAGTGAGAGCAGGGAGGGCAATCAGCCCCAGCATTTT | CASSESREGNQPQHF
NA | TRBJ2-5 | TRBV5-1 | NA | TGCGCCAGCAGCTATTCGGAGACCCAGTACTTC | CASSYSETQYF
NA | TRBJ2-7 | TRBV28 | TRBD1 | TGTGCCAGCAGTCAAAACAATGTACCGGGACAGGATGGGGACGAGCAGTACTTC | CASSQNNVPGQDGDEQYF
NA | TRBJ1-2 | TRBV7-2 | TRBD1 | TGTGCCAGCAGCTTAGCTTGGACAGGGAGTCCTAACTATGGCTACACCTTC | CASSLAWTGSPNYGYTF
few | TRBJ1-5 | TRBV5-1 | NA | TGCGCCAGCAGCCCTGGGGGGGGGAGCAATCAGCCCCAGCATTTT | CASSPGGGSNQPQHF
NA | TRBJ1-2 | TRBV5-4 | TRBD1 | TGTGCCAGCAGCTTGGTCGGTACAGGGGGCGCGGGCACCTTC | CASSLVGTGGAGTF
few | TRBJ2-1 | TRBV6-4 | TRBD2 | TGTGCCAGCAGTCCTGGGACTAGCGGGAGGGCCACGCCCTACAATGAGCAGTTCTTC | CASSPGTSGRATPYNEQFF
NA | TRBJ2-1 | TRBV28 | NA | TGTGCCAGCAGACATTCGACAGGAGATGAGCAGTTCTTC | CASRHSTGDEQFF
NA | TRBJ2-1 | TRBV9 | NA | TGTGCCAGCAGCCCCGCCGGCGGGACGAACAATGAGCAGTTCTTC | CASSPAGGTNNEQFF
NA | TRBJ1-3 | TRBV5-1 | NA | TGCGCCAGCAGCTTGGACGGGACTGCTGGAAACACCATATATTTT | CASSLDGTAGNTIYF
few | TRBJ2-1 | TRBV3-1/TRBV3-2 | TRBD2 | TGTGCCAGCAGCCAAGAGTTGGGACTAGCGAAAAGCTCCTACAATGAGCAGTTCTTC | CASSQELGLAKSSYNEQFF
NA | TRBJ1-2 | TRBV5-1 | NA | TGCGCCAGCAGCTTGGAAGACAGTTCCCCTAACTATGGCTACACCTTC | CASSLEDSSPNYGYTF
NA | TRBJ1-1 | TRBV5-4 | NA | TGTGCCAGCAGCTTGGTGGGGGGGGAGGAGAACACTGAAGCTTTCTTT | CASSLVGGEENTEAFF
NA | TRBJ2-7 | TRBV4-1 | NA | TGCGCCAGCAGCCAAGGTCTAGCCGGGGGATCTTACGAGCAGTACTTC | CASSQGLAGGSYEQYF
NA | TRBJ2-1 | TRBV12-5 | NA | TGTGCTAGTGGTTTACTAAATCAATTCTACAATGAGCAGTTCTTC | CASGLLNQFYNEQFF
NA | TRBJ2-7 | TRBV28 | TRBD2 | TGTGCCAGCAGTCTCTCGGGACTAGCGGGAGTAGGAGAGCAGTACTTC | CASSLSGLAGVGEQYF
NA | TRBJ1-1 | TRBV6-5 | NA | TGTGCCAGCAGTTACGGGGGGGCCCGAACTGAAGCTTTCTTT | CASSYGGARTEAFF
NA | TRBJ2-6 | TRBV6-5 | NA | TGTGCCACCCGAGGGAGCTCTGGGGCCAACGTCCTGACTTTC | CATRGSSGANVLTF
NA | TRBJ2-3 | TRBV18 | TRBD1 | TGTGCCAGCTCAACCCAGACAGGGACCGGCACAGATACGCAGTATTTT | CASSTQTGTGTDTQYF
NA | TRBJ1-2 | TRBV28 | NA | TGTGCCAGCAGTTTTCGGGGAGGGGCCTATGGCTACACCTTC | CASSFRGGAYGYTF
NA | TRBJ1-1 | TRBV6-6 | TRBD1 | TGTGCCAGCAGTTACAAGGGACAGCTTAACACTGAAGCTTTCTTT | CASSYKGQLNTEAFF
NA | TRBJ2-2 | TRBV7-8 | NA | TGTGCCAGCAATCTGGGCGCTCCGAACACCGGGGAGCTGTTTTTT | CASNLGAPNTGELFF